Given below is one T cell receptor (beta chain) in context. Antigen: not known. Sequencing used immunoSEQ multiplex PCR; TCRdb keeps in-frame clones, though not all of them. The sample consists of roughly 27,000 clones, roughly 90% of them appearing once. This entry is derived from a study of T cells in localized non-small cell lung cancer. Study findings and constraints: Uninvolved adjacent lung, not tumor, had the highest T cell clonality. Heterogeneity remains possible because sequencing was limited to only one tumor region. Longer overall survival was linked to higher blood T cell density.

There are 15 residues in the CDR3. The ends were cut back, 0 bases at V and 3 bases at J, with 12 bases in the middle. Germline lookup yields CDR1 ENHRY and CDR2 SYGVKD. The TCR sequence derives from a female donor of 60 years or more with stage I lung adenocarcinoma. This rearrangement joins TRBV10-3 to TRBJ2-7; no reliable D call. Sequencing was performed on peripheral blood, taken before any cancer treatment. CDR3 sequence (DNA): TGTGCCATCAGTGAGTCGGTTACACTCCGCTACGAGCAGTACTTC. The encoded protein is CAISESVTLRYEQYF.